The rows below give T cell receptor beta chains drawn from one sample of a study of CD4 T cells in relation to SARS-CoV-2 and coronaviruses. TCRdb's copy holds only in-frame clones and misses some; the assay was immunoSEQ multiplex PCR. Of under 90,000 clones listed, roughly 93% are singletons. The source material was naive CD4+ T cells from PBMCs. Source of these receptors: a human donor in good health. The CDR3 runs from the conserved cysteine through the conserved F or W. The D gene is left open where the match is weak. Size is stated for part of the rows, as once, few or many counts, or as a class when the clone is expanded.

D gene: .; clone size: .; J gene: TRBJ1-5; V gene: TRBV7-9; CDR3 DNA: TGTGCCAGCAGCCGGCTGGAGAGTCAGCCCCAGCATTTT; CDR3 protein: CASSRLESQPQHF
D gene: TRBD1; clone size: .; J gene: TRBJ1-6; V gene: TRBV19; CDR3 DNA: TGTGCCAGTAGTCGGGACAGGGATAATTCACCCCTCCACTTT; CDR3 protein: CASSRDRDNSPLHF
D gene: .; clone size: .; J gene: TRBJ2-5; V gene: TRBV20-1; CDR3 DNA: TGCAGTGCGAAAGTTCGGGAGACCCAGTACTTC; CDR3 protein: CSAKVRETQYF
D gene: TRBD1; clone size: .; J gene: TRBJ1-6; V gene: TRBV18; CDR3 DNA: TGTGCCAGCTCACCTCAGGGGGAGTCACCCCTCCACTTT; CDR3 protein: CASSPQGESPLHF
D gene: TRBD1; clone size: .; J gene: TRBJ1-4; V gene: TRBV5-4; CDR3 DNA: TGTGCCAGCAGCTTGGGTGTGACAGGGCATGAAAAACTGTTTTTT; CDR3 protein: CASSLGVTGHEKLFF
D gene: TRBD1; clone size: .; J gene: TRBJ1-4; V gene: TRBV13; CDR3 DNA: TGTGCCAGCAGCCCCGGGACAGGGGGAATCGGTGAAAAACTGTTTTTT; CDR3 protein: CASSPGTGGIGEKLFF
D gene: .; clone size: .; J gene: TRBJ2-3; V gene: TRBV7-3; CDR3 DNA: TGTGCCAGCAGCTTAACCAAAGACACAGATACGCAGTATTTT; CDR3 protein: CASSLTKDTDTQYF
D gene: .; clone size: .; J gene: TRBJ2-7; V gene: TRBV5-1; CDR3 DNA: TGCGCCAGCAGCTGGGGAGAGGGGGGGCGCGAGCAGTACTTC; CDR3 protein: CASSWGEGGREQYF
D gene: TRBD1; clone size: .; J gene: TRBJ1-5; V gene: TRBV9; CDR3 DNA: TGTGCCAGCAGGGCGGGCGCAGGGGGGCAGCCCCAGCATTTT; CDR3 protein: CASRAGAGGQPQHF
D gene: .; clone size: .; J gene: TRBJ2-1; V gene: TRBV9; CDR3 DNA: TGTGCCAGCAGCGTACAACCCGGGACTCCGGGCAATGAGCAGTTCTTC; CDR3 protein: CASSVQPGTPGNEQFF
D gene: TRBD1; clone size: .; J gene: TRBJ1-1; V gene: TRBV2; CDR3 DNA: TGTGCCAGCAGGGGTGACAGGGCGATCACTGAAGCTTTCTTT; CDR3 protein: CASRGDRAITEAFF
D gene: .; clone size: .; J gene: TRBJ1-3; V gene: TRBV5-1; CDR3 DNA: TGCGCCAGCAGCTTAGGGTCTGGAAACACCATATATTTT; CDR3 protein: CASSLGSGNTIYF
D gene: .; clone size: .; J gene: TRBJ2-5; V gene: TRBV5-4; CDR3 DNA: TGTGCCAGCAGCCGACAGTTCCAAGAGACCCAGTACTTC; CDR3 protein: CASSRQFQETQYF
D gene: .; clone size: .; J gene: TRBJ1-1; V gene: TRBV20-1; CDR3 DNA: TGCAGTGCTAGGGAAAACACTGAAGCTTTCTTT; CDR3 protein: CSARENTEAFF
D gene: .; clone size: .; J gene: TRBJ1-2; V gene: TRBV7-9; CDR3 DNA: TGTGCCAGCAGCTTTAAGGGCGGGGGCTACACCTTC; CDR3 protein: CASSFKGGGYTF
D gene: TRBD1; clone size: once; J gene: TRBJ1-6; V gene: TRBV20-1; CDR3 DNA: TGCAGTGCTAGTCGGGACAGGGTTACACCCCTCCACTTT; CDR3 protein: CSASRDRVTPLHF
D gene: .; clone size: .; J gene: TRBJ2-6; V gene: TRBV5-1; CDR3 DNA: TGCGCCAGCAGGCATGGCCGGGGGGCCGGGGCCAACGTCCTGACTTTC; CDR3 protein: CASRHGRGAGANVLTF
D gene: .; clone size: .; J gene: TRBJ2-7; V gene: TRBV7-3; CDR3 DNA: TGTGCCAGCAGCCTGACCGGATTCTACGAGCAGTACTTC; CDR3 protein: CASSLTGFYEQYF
D gene: TRBD2; clone size: .; J gene: TRBJ2-2; V gene: TRBV7-3; CDR3 DNA: TGTGCCAGCAGCACCACGGTAGCGGGAGGGTACGCCGGGGAGCTGTTTTTT; CDR3 protein: CASSTTVAGGYAGELFF
D gene: TRBD2; clone size: .; J gene: TRBJ2-7; V gene: TRBV19; CDR3 DNA: TGTGCCAGTGCCCGGACTAGCGACTCCTCCTACGAGCAGTACTTC; CDR3 protein: CASARTSDSSYEQYF
D gene: .; clone size: .; J gene: TRBJ1-5; V gene: TRBV23-1; CDR3 DNA: TGCGCCGAGCTCCTAGGGACTAAGAATCAGCCCCAGCATTTT; CDR3 protein: CAELLGTKNQPQHF
D gene: .; clone size: .; J gene: TRBJ1-6; V gene: TRBV28; CDR3 DNA: TGTGCCAGCGGGCGTGGCCGCGAAAATTCACCCCTCCACTTT; CDR3 protein: CASGRGRENSPLHF
D gene: .; clone size: .; J gene: TRBJ2-7; V gene: TRBV5-5; CDR3 DNA: TGTGCCAGCAGCTATACAGGGACGAGCTCCTACGAGCAGTACTTC; CDR3 protein: CASSYTGTSSYEQYF
D gene: TRBD1; clone size: .; J gene: TRBJ2-3; V gene: TRBV3-1/TRBV3-2; CDR3 DNA: TGTGCCAGCAGCCAAGTGTCAGGGGGTAGCACAGATACGCAGTATTTT; CDR3 protein: CASSQVSGGSTDTQYF
D gene: TRBD2; clone size: .; J gene: TRBJ2-1; V gene: TRBV9; CDR3 DNA: TGTGCCAGCCAACTAGCGGGGGGGCCTAGCAATGAGCAGTTCTTC; CDR3 protein: CASQLAGGPSNEQFF
D gene: TRBD1; clone size: .; J gene: TRBJ2-1; V gene: TRBV5-4; CDR3 DNA: TGTGCCAGCAGCTCCAGACAGGGGGGGCAATACAATGAGCAGTTCTTC; CDR3 protein: CASSSRQGGQYNEQFF
D gene: .; clone size: .; J gene: TRBJ1-2; V gene: TRBV6-2/TRBV6-3; CDR3 DNA: TGTGCCAGCCGCCTAGGTGATGGCTACACCTTC; CDR3 protein: CASRLGDGYTF
D gene: .; clone size: .; J gene: TRBJ1-3; V gene: TRBV3-1/TRBV3-2; CDR3 DNA: TGTGCCAGCAGCCAAGATCGACGGATTCAGGGAAACACCATATATTTT; CDR3 protein: CASSQDRRIQGNTIYF
D gene: .; clone size: .; J gene: TRBJ1-1; V gene: TRBV11-2; CDR3 DNA: TGTGCCAGCAGCTTAACAGGAAACACTGAAGCTTTCTTT; CDR3 protein: CASSLTGNTEAFF
D gene: .; clone size: .; J gene: TRBJ2-7; V gene: TRBV18; CDR3 DNA: TGTGCCAGCTCACCTACGGGACAAGTGTATAACGAGCAGTACTTC; CDR3 protein: CASSPTGQVYNEQYF
D gene: .; clone size: .; J gene: TRBJ2-1; V gene: TRBV6-6; CDR3 DNA: TGTGCCAGCAGTTACCGTGGCACCCCTGAGCAGTTCTTC; CDR3 protein: CASSYRGTPEQFF
D gene: TRBD1; clone size: .; J gene: TRBJ2-7; V gene: TRBV18; CDR3 DNA: TGTGCCAGCTCACCATTGGGACAGGGGGCGCGCGAGCAGTACTTC; CDR3 protein: CASSPLGQGAREQYF
D gene: .; clone size: .; J gene: TRBJ1-1; V gene: TRBV5-5; CDR3 DNA: TGTGCCAGCAGCTTGACAGGTTATAACACTGAAGCTTTCTTT; CDR3 protein: CASSLTGYNTEAFF
D gene: .; clone size: .; J gene: TRBJ1-6; V gene: TRBV2; CDR3 DNA: TGTGCCAGCAGTGCAGGCTCAAATAGAAATTCACCCCTCCACTTT; CDR3 protein: CASSAGSNRNSPLHF
D gene: .; clone size: .; J gene: TRBJ1-1; V gene: TRBV5-4; CDR3 DNA: TGTGCCAGCAGCTTGGAGAGGGGCGGGATCGGCACTGAAGCTTTCTTT; CDR3 protein: CASSLERGGIGTEAFF
D gene: TRBD2; clone size: .; J gene: TRBJ2-3; V gene: TRBV6-2/TRBV6-3; CDR3 DNA: TGTGCCAGCAGTTACCTGGGACTAGCGGGGACCTACACAGATACGCAGTATTTT; CDR3 protein: CASSYLGLAGTYTDTQYF
D gene: TRBD2; clone size: .; J gene: TRBJ2-1; V gene: TRBV6-2/TRBV6-3; CDR3 DNA: TGTGCCAGCAGTTACAGGGAGGGACTAGCCCAGTTCTTC; CDR3 protein: CASSYREGLAQFF
D gene: TRBD1; clone size: .; J gene: TRBJ1-5; V gene: TRBV3-1/TRBV3-2; CDR3 DNA: TGTGCCAGCAGCCAATCCGGGACAGGCAATCAGCCCCAGCATTTT; CDR3 protein: CASSQSGTGNQPQHF
D gene: .; clone size: .; J gene: TRBJ2-2; V gene: TRBV6-5; CDR3 DNA: TGTGCCAGCAGTTACGCCCGCTCCCACACCGGGGAGCTGTTTTTT; CDR3 protein: CASSYARSHTGELFF
D gene: .; clone size: .; J gene: TRBJ1-2; V gene: TRBV13; CDR3 DNA: TGTGCCAGCAGCTTAGGAGCAGGTAGACAGGACCCCTATGGCTACACCTTC; CDR3 protein: CASSLGAGRQDPYGYTF
D gene: TRBD1; clone size: .; J gene: TRBJ1-1; V gene: TRBV19; CDR3 DNA: TGTGCCAGTAGTATGAGGGGGTGGTCGCGGGGGACAGGGAGGACTGAAGCTTTCTTT; CDR3 protein: CASSMRGWSRGTGRTEAFF
D gene: .; clone size: .; J gene: TRBJ1-2; V gene: TRBV10-3; CDR3 DNA: TGTGCCATCAGTGACCGGGACTCTTACTATGGCTACACCTTC; CDR3 protein: CAISDRDSYYGYTF
D gene: .; clone size: once; J gene: TRBJ1-6; V gene: TRBV11-3; CDR3 DNA: TGTGCCAGCAGCCGAAAGGGTTTCAATTCACCCCTCCACTTT; CDR3 protein: CASSRKGFNSPLHF
D gene: TRBD2; clone size: .; J gene: TRBJ2-7; V gene: TRBV4-2; CDR3 DNA: TGTGCCAGCAGCCAAGGGACTAGCGGGGGCTACGAGCAGTACTTC; CDR3 protein: CASSQGTSGGYEQYF
D gene: .; clone size: .; J gene: TRBJ2-2; V gene: TRBV5-1; CDR3 DNA: TGCGCCAGCAGCTTGATAATCACCGGGGAGCTGTTTTTT; CDR3 protein: CASSLIITGELFF
D gene: TRBD2; clone size: .; J gene: TRBJ2-1; V gene: TRBV27; CDR3 DNA: TGTGCCAGCAGTTCTACTAGCGGGATAGTAGGGGAGCAGTTCTTC; CDR3 protein: CASSSTSGIVGEQFF
D gene: .; clone size: .; J gene: TRBJ1-4; V gene: TRBV5-6; CDR3 DNA: TGTGCCAGCAGCTTTTGGGGGGCAGCCACTAATGAAAAACTGTTTTTT; CDR3 protein: CASSFWGAATNEKLFF
D gene: TRBD2; clone size: .; J gene: TRBJ2-3; V gene: TRBV2; CDR3 DNA: TGTGCCAGCAATTCACTAGCGGGGATCACAGATACGCAGTATTTT; CDR3 protein: CASNSLAGITDTQYF
D gene: .; clone size: .; J gene: TRBJ1-4; V gene: TRBV5-4; CDR3 DNA: TGTGCCAGCAGCTTGAGTTTAGGGCAGCTTAAGAATGAAAAACTGTTTTTT; CDR3 protein: CASSLSLGQLKNEKLFF
D gene: .; clone size: once; J gene: TRBJ1-3; V gene: TRBV5-4; CDR3 DNA: TGTGCCAGCAGCTTGAGTACAGGGCTGAACACCATATATTTT; CDR3 protein: CASSLSTGLNTIYF
D gene: .; clone size: .; J gene: TRBJ2-7; V gene: TRBV7-9; CDR3 DNA: TGTGCCAGCAGCCCCAGAGGGCCTGACGAGCAGTACTTC; CDR3 protein: CASSPRGPDEQYF
D gene: TRBD1; clone size: .; J gene: TRBJ1-2; V gene: TRBV7-2; CDR3 DNA: TGTGCCAGCAGCCCTTACGACAGGGTTGAGGGCTACACCTTC; CDR3 protein: CASSPYDRVEGYTF
D gene: .; clone size: .; J gene: TRBJ1-1; V gene: TRBV5-1; CDR3 DNA: TGCGCCAGCAGTGACAACGAGGGGTACACTGAAGCTTTCTTT; CDR3 protein: CASSDNEGYTEAFF
D gene: .; clone size: .; J gene: TRBJ2-1; V gene: TRBV5-1; CDR3 DNA: TGCGCCAGCAGCTTGGGGGCAGGAGGCAATGAGCAGTTCTTC; CDR3 protein: CASSLGAGGNEQFF